By sample fraction, the clone carrying this T cell receptor (beta chain) is medium-sized. This sample is drawn from a study of blood T cell repertoires in COVID-19. Repertoires were generated with immunoSEQ multiplex PCR, while TCRdb's copy carries only in-frame clones and drops some. The profile covers tens of thousands of clones, with approximately 80% appearing a single time and 18% taken by the ten largest. V shed 2 bases and J shed 2 bases, with 10 bases lying between them. Per germline, CDR1 SGHRS and CDR2 YFSETQ. The CDR3 sequence is 15 residues long. This chain links TRBV5-1 with TRBJ2-2; possibly TRBD1 for D (5 bases). The material sequenced was peripheral blood. The sequence was collected from a woman aged 60-75 years with acute or convalescent COVID-19. The CDR3: CASSLETANTGELFF. CDR3 coding DNA: TGCGCCAGCAGCTTAGAGACAGCAAACACCGGGGAGCTGTTTTTT.